The clone carrying this T cell receptor beta chain was seen just once. As yet, its antigen is unknown. With random hexamers, about 0.45 to 1 ug RNA was reverse transcribed. Each CDR3 protein gets one entry after TCRdb re-called the immunoSEQ multiplex PCR reads with MiXCR. The data contain fewer than 300,000 distinct CDR3 sequences, 70% to 90% of them singletons. This sample is part of a study of CD8 T cells in Susac syndrome. Sequencing of TCR beta drew on CD8+ and CD4+ T cells from blood. V lost 2 bases, J lost 7 bases, and 18 bases lay in between. This CDR3 is built from 15 residues. The V gene's germline CDR1 is SGHTA and CDR2 FQGTGA. General study points: As the study acknowledged, the number of individuals who were part of its TCR sequencing and HLA analysis was relatively small.

Sequencing input: CD8+ T cells from PBMCs. The sequence was obtained from a human donor with multiple sclerosis. The chain recombines TRBV7-3 with TRBJ2-7; a possible D gene is TRBD2 (5 bases). The CDR3 sequence is CASSLFPAALLEQYF. The CDR3 DNA reads as TGTGCCAGCAGCTTATTCCCAGCGGCCCTGTTAGAGCAGTACTTC.